This T cell receptor (beta chain) emerged from a study of cytomegalovirus exposure and HLA in healthy donors. Findings of the study overall: Immune exposure information comprised only CMV serostatus.

The donors were healthy bone marrow donors. The germline gives CDR1 MNHEY, CDR2 SMNVEV (reference sequence). Germline trimming cut 8 bases from V and 6 bases from J; bases unmatched to any gene: 5. This CDR3 has 13 residues. Primers: 60 Vbeta forward and 13 Jbeta reverse. The table came from immunoSEQ multiplex PCR; TCRdb's copy has only in-frame clones and leaves some out. The table has about 130,000 clones, roughly three quarters seen once. With regard to this clone: Its specificity is not known.

Material: PBMCs. The chain has TRBV27 and TRBJ1-4; TRBD1 matches at 8 bases. The sequence was collected from a man aged 35 to 55 in good health and CMV-seronegative. The CDR3 bases are TGTGCCAGCGTCAGGGGGCGCGATGAAAAACTGTTTTTT. Protein product: CASVRGRDEKLFF.